This record concerns one T cell receptor beta chain sequence. Its antigen is currently unknown. V lost 7 bases, J lost 9 bases, and 10 bases lay in between. The CDR3 length is 12 residues. Germline V lookup: CDR1 MNHNS, CDR2 SASEGT. The data stem from a study of T cells in localized non-small cell lung cancer. Assay used: immunoSEQ multiplex PCR; TCRdb lists only in-frame clones, some missing. Of 70,000 to 95,000 clones listed, approximately 90% are singletons. Points from the study as a whole: Tumor trailed uninvolved adjacent lung in T cell clonality, which peaked there. Patients showing higher blood T cell density tended to see longer overall survival. Appearances in adjacent lung were noted for a median approximately 61 of the top 100 tumor clones.

The TCR originated in a woman aged 35 to 70 with stage II squamous cell lung carcinoma. The sample here was PBMCs, taken before any cancer treatment. The V call is TRBV6-1, the J call TRBJ1-6, with unresolved D. The CDR3 loop is CASTPEASPLHF. The CDR3 DNA is TGTGCCAGCACTCCCGAGGCTTCACCCCTCCACTTT.